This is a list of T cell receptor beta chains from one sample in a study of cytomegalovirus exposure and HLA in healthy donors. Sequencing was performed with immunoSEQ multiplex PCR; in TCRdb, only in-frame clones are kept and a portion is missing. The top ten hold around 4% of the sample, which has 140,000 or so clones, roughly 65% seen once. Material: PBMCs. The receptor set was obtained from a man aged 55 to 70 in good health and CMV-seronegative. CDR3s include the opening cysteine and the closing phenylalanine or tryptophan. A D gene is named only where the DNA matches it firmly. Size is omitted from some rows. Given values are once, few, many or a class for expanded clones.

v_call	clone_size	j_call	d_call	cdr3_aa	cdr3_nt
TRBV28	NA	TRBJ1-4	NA	CASSGEGGEGEKLFF	TGTGCCAGCAGTGGGGAAGGGGGTGAGGGTGAAAAACTGTTTTTT
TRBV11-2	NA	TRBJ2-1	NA	CASSLQVTYNEQFF	TGTGCCAGCAGCCTACAGGTTACCTACAATGAGCAGTTCTTC
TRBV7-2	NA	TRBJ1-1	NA	CASSLGAEREAFF	TGTGCCAGCAGCTTAGGCGCGGAGAGAGAAGCTTTCTTT
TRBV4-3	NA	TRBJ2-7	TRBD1	CASSLGTGADEQYF	TGCGCCAGCAGCCTGGGGACAGGGGCTGACGAGCAGTACTTC
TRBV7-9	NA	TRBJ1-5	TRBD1	CASSLGQGANQPQHF	TGTGCCAGCAGCCTGGGACAGGGGGCGAATCAGCCCCAGCATTTT
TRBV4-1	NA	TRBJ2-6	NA	CASSHPLRGPSSGANVLTF	TGCGCCAGCAGCCACCCGCTCAGGGGCCCTTCCTCTGGGGCCAACGTCCTGACTTTC
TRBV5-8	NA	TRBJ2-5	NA	CASSLGSGTQETQYF	TGTGCCAGCAGCTTGGGTTCCGGGACACAAGAGACCCAGTACTTC
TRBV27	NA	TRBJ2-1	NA	CASSPFTYNEQFF	TGTGCCAGCAGTCCATTCACCTACAATGAGCAGTTCTTC
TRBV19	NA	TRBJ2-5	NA	CASSISQGSPQETQYF	TGTGCCAGTAGTATTTCGCAGGGGTCGCCCCAAGAGACCCAGTACTTC
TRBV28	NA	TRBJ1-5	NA	CASSYVGGSGDQPQHF	TGTGCCAGCAGTTACGTGGGGGGGTCGGGTGATCAGCCCCAGCATTTT
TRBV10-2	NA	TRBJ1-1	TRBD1	CASSERASGGAGAFF	TGCGCCAGCAGTGAGAGGGCTTCAGGGGGCGCAGGAGCTTTCTTT
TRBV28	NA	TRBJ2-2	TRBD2	CASSGGIGELFF	TGTGCCAGCAGCGGGGGGATAGGGGAGCTGTTTTTT
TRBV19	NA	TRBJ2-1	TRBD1	CASSPLDRVIKDEQFF	TGTGCCAGTAGTCCATTGGACAGGGTGATTAAGGATGAGCAGTTCTTC
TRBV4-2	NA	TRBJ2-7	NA	CASSQDARVSYEQYF	TGTGCCAGCAGCCAAGACGCCAGGGTCTCCTACGAGCAGTACTTC
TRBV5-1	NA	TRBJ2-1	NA	CASSRQVSYNEQFF	TGCGCCAGCAGCCGACAGGTTTCCTACAATGAGCAGTTCTTC
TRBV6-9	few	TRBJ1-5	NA	CASSLVQGTRVGYHSNQPQHF	TGTGCCAGCAGCCTAGTACAGGGCACTAGGGTGGGGTACCATAGCAATCAGCCCCAGCATTTT
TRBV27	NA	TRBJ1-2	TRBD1	CASRGQGANSDYDYTF	TGTGCCAGCAGAGGACAGGGGGCGAACTCCGACTATGACTACACCTTC
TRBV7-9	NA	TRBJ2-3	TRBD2	CASRVRIGLAGVEDTQYF	TGTGCCAGCAGAGTACGGATAGGCCTAGCGGGGGTGGAAGATACGCAGTATTTT
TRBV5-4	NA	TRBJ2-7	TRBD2	CASSLASGRWEQYF	TGTGCCAGCAGCTTGGCTAGCGGGAGGTGGGAGCAGTACTTC
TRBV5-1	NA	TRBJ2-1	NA	CASSLRTPSEDEQFF	TGCGCCAGCAGCTTACGGACTCCCTCGGAGGATGAGCAGTTCTTC
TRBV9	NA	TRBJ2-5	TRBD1	CASSATGTLRAQVETQYF	TGTGCCAGCAGCGCGACAGGGACCTTACGGGCCCAAGTGGAGACCCAGTACTTC
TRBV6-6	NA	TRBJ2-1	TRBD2	CASNIAGGPYNEQFF	TGTGCCAGCAACATAGCGGGAGGCCCATACAATGAGCAGTTCTTC
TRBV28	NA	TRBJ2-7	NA	CASRGGPSYEQYF	TGTGCCAGCAGGGGGGGGCCTTCATACGAGCAGTACTTC
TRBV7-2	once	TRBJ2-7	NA	CASSFPGSYEQYF	TGTGCCAGCAGCTTCCCCGGGTCCTACGAGCAGTACTTC
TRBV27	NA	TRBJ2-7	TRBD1	CASSSRQGRRPYEQYF	TGTGCCAGCAGTTCGCGACAGGGAAGAAGGCCTTACGAGCAGTACTTC
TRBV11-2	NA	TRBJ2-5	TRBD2	CASSLSWEGRETQYF	TGTGCCAGCAGCTTAAGTTGGGAGGGAAGAGAGACCCAGTACTTC
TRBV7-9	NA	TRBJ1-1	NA	CASRSENTEAFF	TGTGCCAGCAGATCAGAGAACACTGAAGCTTTCTTT
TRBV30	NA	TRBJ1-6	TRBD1	CAWSPGTGWGPLHF	TGTGCCTGGAGTCCCGGGACAGGGTGGGGGCCCCTCCACTTT
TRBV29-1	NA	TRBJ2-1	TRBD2	CSVELAGGNEQFF	TGCAGCGTTGAACTAGCGGGAGGCAATGAGCAGTTCTTC
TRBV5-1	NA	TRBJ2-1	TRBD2	CASSFGLAYNEQFF	TGCGCCAGCAGCTTTGGACTAGCGTACAATGAGCAGTTCTTC
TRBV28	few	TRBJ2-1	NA	CASSLPSLPSYNEQFF	TGTGCCAGCAGTTTACCTAGCTTGCCCTCCTACAATGAGCAGTTCTTC
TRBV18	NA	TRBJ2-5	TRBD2	CASSPRREDETQYF	TGTGCCAGCTCACCACGGCGGGAGGATGAGACCCAGTACTTC
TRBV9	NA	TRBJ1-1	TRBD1	CASSGKGALNTEAFF	TGTGCCAGCAGCGGAAAGGGGGCGCTGAACACTGAAGCTTTCTTT
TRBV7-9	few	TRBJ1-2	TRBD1	CASSLGGTENRNGYTF	TGTGCCAGCAGCTTAGGTGGGACAGAAAATAGAAATGGCTACACCTTC
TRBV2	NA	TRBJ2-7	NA	CASSATPVHEQYF	TGTGCCAGCAGTGCGACACCCGTTCACGAGCAGTACTTC
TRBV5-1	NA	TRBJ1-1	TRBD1	CASSFSRQGAGEAFF	TGCGCCAGCAGCTTTTCAAGACAGGGGGCGGGTGAAGCTTTCTTT
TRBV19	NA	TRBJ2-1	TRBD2	CASSISLAGGPYNEQFF	TGTGCCAGTAGTATCAGTCTAGCGGGAGGACCCTACAATGAGCAGTTCTTC
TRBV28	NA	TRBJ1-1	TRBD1	CASSRDRGNTEAFF	TGTGCCAGCAGTCGGGACAGGGGTAACACTGAAGCTTTCTTT
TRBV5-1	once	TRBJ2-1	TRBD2	CASGRGVEYNEQFF	TGCGCCAGCGGCCGGGGGGTAGAATACAATGAGCAGTTCTTC
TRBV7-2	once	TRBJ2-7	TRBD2	CASSRAELAGEDEQYF	TGTGCCAGCAGCAGAGCTGAACTAGCGGGAGAGGACGAGCAGTACTTC